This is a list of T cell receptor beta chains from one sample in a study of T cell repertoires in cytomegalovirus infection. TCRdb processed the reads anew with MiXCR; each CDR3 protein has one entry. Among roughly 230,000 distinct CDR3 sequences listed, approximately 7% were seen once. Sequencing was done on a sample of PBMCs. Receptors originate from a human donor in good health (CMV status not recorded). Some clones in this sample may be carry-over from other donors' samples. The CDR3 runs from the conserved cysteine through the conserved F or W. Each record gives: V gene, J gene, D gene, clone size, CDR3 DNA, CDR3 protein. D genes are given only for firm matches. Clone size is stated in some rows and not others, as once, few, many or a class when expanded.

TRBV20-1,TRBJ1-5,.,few,TGCAGTGCTAGCCAGACTAATCAGCCCCAGCATTTT,CSASQTNQPQHF
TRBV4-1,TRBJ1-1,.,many,TGCGCCAGCAGCCAGGGGAGGGACCGTGAAGCTTTCTTT,CASSQGRDREAFF
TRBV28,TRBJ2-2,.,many,TGTGCCAGCAGTTTAATAAACACCGGGGAGCTGTTTTTT,CASSLINTGELFF
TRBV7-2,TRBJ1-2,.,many,TGTGCCAGCAGCTTAGACACAGGGAGAAGCTATGGCTACACCTTC,CASSLDTGRSYGYTF
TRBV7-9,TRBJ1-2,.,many,TGTGCCAGCAGCCCTGGACAGAACTATGGCTACACCTTC,CASSPGQNYGYTF
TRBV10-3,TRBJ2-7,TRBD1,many,TGTGCCATCAGTGAGTGGACAGGGAAGGAATACGAGCAGTACTTC,CAISEWTGKEYEQYF
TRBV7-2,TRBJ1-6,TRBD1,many,TGTGCCAGCAGCTCTCCGGACAGGGGGAAGTCACCCCTCCACTTT,CASSSPDRGKSPLHF
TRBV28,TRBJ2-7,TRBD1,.,TGTGCCAGCAGTGGTGGGGACAGGGGGTACGAGCAGTACTTC,CASSGGDRGYEQYF
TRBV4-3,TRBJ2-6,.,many,TGCGCCAGCAGCCCCGGACTCGGGGCCAACGTCCTGACTTTC,CASSPGLGANVLTF
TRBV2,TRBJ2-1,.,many,TGTGCCAGCAGTGAAGACTACCTCTTAGGTAACAATGAGCAGTTCTTC,CASSEDYLLGNNEQFF
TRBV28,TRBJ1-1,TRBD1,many,TGTGCCAGCAGCCTGACAGGGAATCTTGAAGCTTTCTTT,CASSLTGNLEAFF
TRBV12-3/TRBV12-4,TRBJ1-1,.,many,TGTGCCAGCAGTTCCGCGGGGGCGTTACACACTGAAGCTTTCTTT,CASSSAGALHTEAFF
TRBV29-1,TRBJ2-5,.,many,TGCAGCTTATCCGATCGGCGGGAGACCCAGTACTTC,CSLSDRRETQYF
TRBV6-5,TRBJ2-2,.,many,TGTGCCAGCACCTACCTCGGAGGGAACACCGGGGAGCTGTTTTTT,CASTYLGGNTGELFF
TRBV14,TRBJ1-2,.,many,TGTGCCAGCAGCCAAGAACTCGGGGGCGGCTACACCTTC,CASSQELGGGYTF
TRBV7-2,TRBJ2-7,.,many,TGTGCCAGCAGCCGTCTACCCCGTACATACGAGCAGTACTTC,CASSRLPRTYEQYF
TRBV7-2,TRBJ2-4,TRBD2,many,TGTGCCAGCAGCGCCCGGACTAGCGGGGGAGCGGGATGGGGAAGCATTCAGTACTTC,CASSARTSGGAGWGSIQYF
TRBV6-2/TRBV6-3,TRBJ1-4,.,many,TGTGCCAGCTACGGCGATAATGAAAAACTGTTTTTT,CASYGDNEKLFF
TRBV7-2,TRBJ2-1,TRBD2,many,TGTGCCAGCAGCCGAACTAGCGGTAACTACAATGAGCAGTTCTTC,CASSRTSGNYNEQFF
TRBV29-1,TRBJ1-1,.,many,TGCAGCGTCGGGACGTTGGGGACTGAAGCTTTCTTT,CSVGTLGTEAFF
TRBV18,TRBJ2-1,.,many,TGTGCCAGCTCACCGAACCTGGCGGGGGCGGGGAATGAGCAGTTCTTC,CASSPNLAGAGNEQFF
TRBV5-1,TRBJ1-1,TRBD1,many,TGCGCCAGCAGCCCACAGGGGGCCGGCACTGAAGCTTTCTTT,CASSPQGAGTEAFF
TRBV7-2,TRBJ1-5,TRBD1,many,TGTGCCAGCAGCTTAGCGTTAGAGGCAGGGGGCGGCTATCAGCCCCAGCATTTT,CASSLALEAGGGYQPQHF
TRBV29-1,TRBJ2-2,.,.,TGCAGCGCCCCTAGTGGGGGGACCGGGGAGCTGTTTTTT,CSAPSGGTGELFF
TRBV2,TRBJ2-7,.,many,TGTGCCAGCAGTGAAGTGGGTCAGGGGCGCGCGAGTTACGTCTACGAGCAGTACTTC,CASSEVGQGRASYVYEQYF
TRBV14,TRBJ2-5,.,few,TGTGCCAGCAGCCAAGGTTTTACAGCCCAAGAGACCCAGTACTTC,CASSQGFTAQETQYF
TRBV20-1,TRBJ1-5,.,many,TGCAGTGCTCCCGCGGGCCGGGGGGATCAGCCCCAGCATTTT,CSAPAGRGDQPQHF
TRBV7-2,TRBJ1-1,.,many,TGTGCCAGCAGCGTTACAGTGCTCTCGAACACTGAAGCTTTCTTT,CASSVTVLSNTEAFF
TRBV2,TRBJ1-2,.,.,TGTGCCAGCAGCGCCGGGAGAGCGAATAACTATGGCTACACCTTC,CASSAGRANNYGYTF
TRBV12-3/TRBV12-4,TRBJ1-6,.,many,TGTGCCAGCAGTTTTGAACGGATAAATTCACCCCTCCACTTT,CASSFERINSPLHF
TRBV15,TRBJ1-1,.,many,TGTGCCACCAGCAGAGATTTACACACTGAAGCTTTCTTT,CATSRDLHTEAFF
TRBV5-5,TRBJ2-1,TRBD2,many,TGTGCCAGCAGCCCCGGGGGGACCTCCTACAATGAGCAGTTCTTC,CASSPGGTSYNEQFF
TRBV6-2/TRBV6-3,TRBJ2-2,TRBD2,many,TGTGCCAGTATCGAACCCGCGGGGGGCCGCACCGGGGAGCTGTTTTTT,CASIEPAGGRTGELFF
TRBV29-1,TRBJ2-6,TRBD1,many,TGCAGCGTTGAACAGACAGGGTCTGGGGCCAACGTCCTGACTTTC,CSVEQTGSGANVLTF
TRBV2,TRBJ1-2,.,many,TGTGCCAGCAGTGAAGTAGGGAACTATGGCTACACCTTC,CASSEVGNYGYTF
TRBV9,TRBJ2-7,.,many,TGTGCCAGCAGCCCCAGCGAATACGAGCAGTACTTC,CASSPSEYEQYF
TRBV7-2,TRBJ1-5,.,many,TGTGCCAGCAGCTTAGCGGGAGAGGGTAGCAATCAGCCCCAGCATTTT,CASSLAGEGSNQPQHF
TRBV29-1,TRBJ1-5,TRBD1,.,TGCAGCGCTATAGCGGACAGGGGATCAGGTCAGCCCCAGCATTTT,CSAIADRGSGQPQHF
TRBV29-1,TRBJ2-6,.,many,TGCAGCGTCGCTCGGGGTGGGGCCAACGTCCTGACTTTC,CSVARGGANVLTF
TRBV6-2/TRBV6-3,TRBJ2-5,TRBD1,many,TGTGCCAGCAGTCGGGACAGGGGCTCTTACCAAGAGACCCAGTACTTC,CASSRDRGSYQETQYF
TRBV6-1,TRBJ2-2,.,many,TGTGCCAGCAGTGACTTATTGGACTATCAGAACACCGGGGAGCTGTTTTTT,CASSDLLDYQNTGELFF
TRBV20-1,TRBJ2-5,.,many,TGCAGTGCTAGAGTGGGTGGGCCACCCCAGTACTTC,CSARVGGPPQYF
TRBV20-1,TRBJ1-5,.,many,TGCAGTGCTAGAGAGAGAGCTAATAGCAATCAGCCCCAGCATTTT,CSARERANSNQPQHF
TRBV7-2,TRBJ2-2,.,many,TGTGCCAGCAGCTTTAACAGGGCCACTTATGGGGAGCTGTTTTTT,CASSFNRATYGELFF
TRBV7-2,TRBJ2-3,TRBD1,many,TGTGCCAGCAGAGATACCGGGACAGTTACAGATACGCAGTATTTT,CASRDTGTVTDTQYF
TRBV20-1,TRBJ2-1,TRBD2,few,TGCAGTGCTAGAGATCCCGGCCTAGCGGGGGGGAATGGCAATGAGCAGTTCTTC,CSARDPGLAGGNGNEQFF
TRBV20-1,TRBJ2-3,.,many,TGCAGTGCTAGAGACTCGCGGACAGCCAGCACAGATACGCAGTATTTT,CSARDSRTASTDTQYF
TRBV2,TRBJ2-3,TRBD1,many,TGTGCCAGCAGCCGACAGGGGGCGCCGGCAGATACGCAGTATTTT,CASSRQGAPADTQYF
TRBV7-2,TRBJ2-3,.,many,TGTGCCAGCAGCGTCGTGGCTCCGGCAGATACGCAGTATTTT,CASSVVAPADTQYF
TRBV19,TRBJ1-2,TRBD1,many,TGTGCCAGCTGCTTACAGGGGCAAAGCGGTGGCTACACCTTC,CASCLQGQSGGYTF
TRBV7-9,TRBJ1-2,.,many,TGTGCCAGCAGCTTAGAAGGGTTCTATGGCTACACCTTC,CASSLEGFYGYTF
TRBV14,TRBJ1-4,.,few,TGTGCCAGCTCTTCCCTCCCAGGGGATAATGAAAAACTGTTTTTT,CASSSLPGDNEKLFF
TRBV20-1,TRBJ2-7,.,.,TGCAGTGCTAGTCCAGAGCAGTACTTC,CSASPEQYF
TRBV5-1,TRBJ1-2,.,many,TGCGCCAGCAGCTTGACAGGACTCTATGGCTACACCTTC,CASSLTGLYGYTF